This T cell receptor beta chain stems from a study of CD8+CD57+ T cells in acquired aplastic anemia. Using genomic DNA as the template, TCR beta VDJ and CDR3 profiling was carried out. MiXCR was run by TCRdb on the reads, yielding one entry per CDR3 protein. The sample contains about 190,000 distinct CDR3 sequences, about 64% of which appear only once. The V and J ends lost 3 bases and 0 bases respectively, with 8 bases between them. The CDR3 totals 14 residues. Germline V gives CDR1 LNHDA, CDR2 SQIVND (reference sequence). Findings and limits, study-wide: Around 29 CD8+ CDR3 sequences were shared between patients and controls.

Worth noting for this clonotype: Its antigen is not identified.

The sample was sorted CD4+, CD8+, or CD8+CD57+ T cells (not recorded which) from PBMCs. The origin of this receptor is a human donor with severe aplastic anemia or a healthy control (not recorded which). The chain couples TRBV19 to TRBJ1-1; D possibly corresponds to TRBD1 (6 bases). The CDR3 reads CASSMGHVNTEAFF. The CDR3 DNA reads TGTGCCAGTAGTATGGGACATGTGAACACTGAAGCTTTCTTT.